What follows are 31 T cell receptor beta chains derived from one specimen sequenced in a study of T cell responses to AZD1222 COVID-19 vaccine. Generated by immunoSEQ multiplex PCR, the TCRdb table keeps only in-frame clones and is missing some. The sample consists of some 180,000 clones, 91% of them appearing once. The sequencing here drew on peripheral blood, taken 28 days after the second AZD1222 dose. The receptors originated from an adult who received the AZD1222 COVID-19 vaccine.

This sequence joins TRBV19 and TRBJ2-3; D assignment may be TRBD1 or TRBD2 (6 bases each). The germline gives CDR1 LNHDA, CDR2 SQIVND (reference sequence). The CDR3 runs 15 residues. Deletions cut 8 bases from V and 2 bases from J, with 17 bases between. In DNA form, the CDR3 reads TGTGCCAGTCGGAAGGGGGGCGGCATCACAGATACGCAGTATTTT. Its translation: CASRKGGGITDTQYF.

The chain carries TRBV6-6 and TRBJ1-4; the D is unclear. CDR1 is MNHNY, CDR2 SVGAGI, per germline (reference sequence). The CDR3 totals 14 residues. V dropped 5 bases and J dropped 8 bases, with 15 bases sitting between them. CDR3 sequence (DNA): TGTGCCAGCAGTCACCAATCAGTAGGGGAAAAACTGTTTTTT. Translation gives CASSHQSVGEKLFF.

This sequence joins TRBV9 and TRBJ2-7, with a possible D match to TRBD2 (5 bases). V lost 4 bases, J lost 0 bases, and 14 bases lay in between. The CDR3 has 15 residues. CDR1 is SGDLS, CDR2 YYNGEE, per germline. The CDR3 spells CASSFGLQSSYEQYF. The DNA of the CDR3 is TGTGCCAGCAGCTTTGGACTTCAGAGCTCCTACGAGCAGTACTTC.

V gene TRBV29-1 combines with J gene TRBJ2-7, with 8 bases identical to TRBD1. Per the germline V gene, CDR1 is SQVTM and CDR2 is ANQGSEA. The CDR3 length is 12 residues. This CDR3 is CSAQGASDEQYF. As DNA, the CDR3 is TGCAGTGCCCAGGGGGCGAGCGACGAGCAGTACTTC.

The CDR3 sequence: CASRPGTSGSYEQYF. CDR3 bases: TGTGCCAGCAGGCCCGGGACTAGCGGCTCCTACGAGCAGTACTTC. The genes are TRBV6-5 and TRBJ2-7; TRBD2 agrees at 11 bases. The CDR3 consists of 15 residues. Germline assignment: CDR1 MNHEY and CDR2 SVGAGI. The trim removed 6 bases at V and 0 bases at J, leaving 4 bases unmatched.

The gene calls are TRBV10-1 and TRBJ2-1; 9 nucleotides align to TRBD2. The V and J ends lost 3 bases and 7 bases, in that order; junction bases with no gene match: 7. Germline lookup yields CDR1 WNHNN and CDR2 SYGVQD (reference sequence). This CDR3 has 15 residues. The DNA of the CDR3 is TGCGCCAGCAGTGACCCCCTAGCGGGAAAAAATGAGCAGTTCTTC. It is translated as CASSDPLAGKNEQFF.

This chain links TRBV3-1 (or the pseudogene TRBV3-2) with TRBJ1-2; D is unclear. The CDR3 covers 14 residues. The germline gives CDR1 LGHDT, CDR2 YNNKEL (reference sequence). Trimming left V 5 bases short and J 5 bases short, with 15 bases between. In nucleotides, the CDR3 is TGTGCCAGCAGCTCTCTGGGCAGAGCGTATGGCTACACCTTC. Protein product: CASSSLGRAYGYTF.

V usage is TRBV6-5 and J usage is TRBJ1-3, with D unresolved. V was cut by 5 bases and J by 5 bases, with 1 base left in between. Germline V gene data show CDR1 as MNHEY and CDR2 as SVGAGI. The CDR3 sequence is 10 residues long. DNA of the CDR3: TGTGCCAGCAGTCGAAACACCATATATTTT. It specifies CASSRNTIYF.

The chain links TRBV27 to TRBJ2-1, with D perhaps TRBD1 (5 bases). This CDR3 spans 13 amino acids. Germline CDR1 is MNHEY and CDR2 is SMNVEV (reference sequence). V was trimmed by 10 bases and J by 1 base, leaving 11 bases between them. The CDR3 DNA is TGTGCCACCAGGAGACAGTCCTACAATGAGCAGTTCTTC. It translates to CATRRQSYNEQFF.

The chain couples TRBV11-3 to TRBJ2-5, with D possibly being TRBD1 or TRBD2 (6 bases each). The germline V gene encodes CDR1 SGHNT and CDR2 YENEEA. CDR3 length: 15 amino acids. Trimming removed 4 bases at V and 4 bases at J, with 16 bases between. DNA for the CDR3: TGTGCCAGCAGCTCAACGAGGGGGGCATCAGAGACCCAGTACTTC. It is translated as CASSSTRGASETQYF.

The V call is TRBV12-3 or TRBV12-4, the J call TRBJ2-1; D unresolved. The CDR3 has 13 amino acids. Between the trimmed V and J ends, which lost 2 bases and 5 bases, there was a span of 7 bases. CDR3 sequence (DNA): TGTGCCAGCAGTTTATGGAGAAACAATGAGCAGTTCTTC. Encoded protein: CASSLWRNNEQFF.

As regards this clone: One junction end does not reproduce the germline sequence, and a read error may be involved. CDR3 coding DNA: TGTGCCAGCAGTCCCCTGGACAGGGCCAAGGGAGCCTTC. Translation: CASSPLDRAKGAF. The chain has TRBV12-3 or TRBV12-4 and TRBJ1-2, with 8 nucleotides matching TRBD1. This CDR3 spans 13 amino acids.

The CDR3 loop is CASSFERLAGGTDTQYF. In nucleotides, the CDR3 is TGTGCCAGCAGCTTTGAGCGACTAGCGGGGGGGACAGATACGCAGTATTTT. This chain connects TRBV7-8 to TRBJ2-3; 14 positions match TRBD2. Unmatched junction bases numbered 5, after V lost 3 bases and J lost 3 bases. The CDR3 is 17 amino acids. Germline CDR1 SGHVS, CDR2 FQNEAQ.

This chain uses TRBV2 with TRBJ2-5; either TRBD1 or TRBD2 may fit D (5 bases each). V gave up 3 bases and J gave up 2 bases, with 19 bases separating them. Germline CDR1 is SNHLY and CDR2 is FYNNEI. This CDR3 is built from 17 residues. The CDR3 protein is CASSEGRVLSGQETQYF. The CDR3 nucleotides are TGTGCCAGCAGTGAGGGCAGGGTTCTATCGGGACAAGAGACCCAGTACTTC.

The chain uses TRBV5-1 and TRBJ1-2; TRBD1 is a possible D gene (5 bases). The ends were cut back, 4 bases at V and 6 bases at J, with 10 bases in the middle. The V gene's germline CDR1 is SGHRS and CDR2 YFSETQ. This CDR3 comprises 12 residues. In DNA form, the CDR3 reads TGCGCCAGCAGCCTCCAGGGAAATGGCTACACCTTC. Protein: CASSLQGNGYTF.

The chain uses TRBV7-2 and TRBJ1-3, with D unresolved. CDR1 and CDR2 from the germline V gene are SGHTA and FQGNSA. V gave up 5 bases and J gave up 0 bases, with 14 bases separating them. This CDR3 has 16 amino acids. CDR3 sequence reads: CASSPKRITSGNTIYF. As DNA, the CDR3 is TGTGCCAGCAGCCCAAAACGGATAACCTCTGGAAACACCATATATTTT.

The chain combines TRBV27 with TRBJ1-2, with no clear D. The V end was cut by 0 bases, the J end by 2 bases, with 10 bases between. The CDR3 consists of 15 residues. Germline V gene data show CDR1 as MNHEY and CDR2 as SMNVEV (reference sequence). CDR3 region: CASSLSAVGNYGYTF. The CDR3 DNA reads TGTGCCAGCAGTTTATCGGCCGTTGGGAACTATGGCTACACCTTC.

The rearrangement joins TRBV29-1 to TRBJ1-2; no reliable D call. This CDR3 comprises 14 residues. V lost 4 bases and J lost 7, with 19 bases in between. Germline CDR1 reads SQVTM; CDR2 reads ANQGSEA. Here the CDR3 DNA reads TGCAGCGTTGGAGGTGGAGCACCTCTTGGTGGCTACACCTTC. This sequence encodes CSVGGGAPLGGYTF.

This clone occurred once. This chain connects TRBV7-3 to TRBJ1-2, with D possibly TRBD1 on 5 matching bases. This CDR3 spans 15 amino acids. Trimming left V 5 bases short and J 7 bases short, with 20 bases between. Germline V CDR1 and CDR2: SGHTA, FQGTGA. CDR3 amino acids: CASSPQHGPTGGYTF. DNA for the CDR3: TGTGCCAGCAGCCCCCAACACGGGCCAACAGGTGGCTACACCTTC.

The gene calls are TRBV6-5 and TRBJ1-2; D unresolved. This CDR3 contains 13 residues. The germline CDR1 and CDR2 sequences are MNHEY and SVGAGI. The ends were cut back, 2 bases at V and 5 bases at J, with 9 bases in the middle. CDR3 coding DNA: TGTGCCAGCAGTTACAGTGGCGGGTATGGCTACACCTTC. Its protein product is CASSYSGGYGYTF.

The gene calls are TRBV27 and TRBJ2-7; D is unresolved. In germline, CDR1 is MNHEY, CDR2 SMNVEV (reference sequence). V was pared by 10 bases and J by 0 bases, with 4 bases between. The CDR3 runs 10 residues. The CDR3 DNA sequence: TGTGCCACCGACTCCTACGAGCAGTACTTC. Its protein is CATDSYEQYF.

The chain is built from TRBV2 and TRBJ2-1; unclear D gene. The CDR3 consists of 13 residues. Trimming removed 6 bases at V and 4 bases at J, with 10 bases between. Germline assignment: CDR1 SNHLY and CDR2 FYNNEI. The CDR3: CASSGTEYNEQFF. The CDR3 DNA sequence: TGTGCCAGCAGCGGTACAGAATACAATGAGCAGTTCTTC.

This chain joins TRBV3-1 (or the pseudogene TRBV3-2) and TRBJ2-5, with a possible D match to TRBD2 (5 bases). Trimming cost V 4 bases and J 5 bases, with 14 bases left between them. Germline assignment: CDR1 LGHDT and CDR2 YNNKEL (reference sequence). The CDR3 has 14 residues. CDR3 residues: CASSPTRNSETQYF. The CDR3 nucleotides are TGTGCCAGCAGCCCCACTAGGAATAGCGAGACCCAGTACTTC.

The chain carries TRBV7-6 and TRBJ2-5, with 9 positions matching TRBD2. The CDR3 runs 16 residues. CDR1 is SGHVS, CDR2 FNYEAQ, per germline. With V trimmed by 4 bases and J by 2 bases, 8 bases remained unmatched. DNA of the CDR3: TGTGCCAGCAGCTATCAAGGAGCGGGAGGTCAAGAGACCCAGTACTTC. This encodes CASSYQGAGGQETQYF.

The chain uses TRBV9 and TRBJ2-1, with D hard to call. Germline V lookup: CDR1 SGDLS, CDR2 YYNGEE. The ends were cut back, 1 base at V and 2 bases at J, with 4 bases in the middle. The CDR3 is made up of 13 amino acids. CDR3 sequence reads: CASSVNPYNEQFF. The CDR3 bases are TGTGCCAGCAGCGTAAACCCCTACAATGAGCAGTTCTTC.

The chain joins TRBV30 to TRBJ1-6; D gene uncertain. This CDR3 contains 14 residues. Germline CDR1 reads GTSNPN; CDR2 reads SVGIG (reference sequence). V was pared by 0 bases and J by 4 bases, with 7 bases between. As DNA, the CDR3 is TGTGCCTGGAGTGTTAGAGGGTATAATTCACCCCTCCACTTT. This gives the protein CAWSVRGYNSPLHF.

This sequence joins TRBV2 and TRBJ2-7, with D possibly TRBD1 on 6 matching bases. The ends were cut back, 7 bases at V and 3 bases at J, with 13 bases in the middle. CDR1 and CDR2 (germline): SNHLY, FYNNEI. The CDR3 has 13 amino acids. In DNA, the CDR3 is TGTGCCAGCAATCTACAGGGCGGCTACGAGCAGTACTTC. It yields the protein CASNLQGGYEQYF.

The chain is built from TRBV19 and TRBJ2-6, with D unclear. V lost 7 bases to trimming and J lost 0 bases, with 10 bases between them. There are 15 residues in the CDR3. The germline V gene has CDR1 LNHDA and CDR2 SQIVND (reference sequence). The CDR3 sequence is CASTIASSGANVLTF. The CDR3 DNA sequence: TGTGCCAGTACCATCGCGAGCTCTGGGGCCAACGTCCTGACTTTC.

The chain combines TRBV9 with TRBJ2-1; 10 bases line up with TRBD2. Germline V gene sequence: CDR1 SGDLS, CDR2 YYNGEE. The ends lost 0 bases at V and 1 base at J; junction bases unmatched: 7. This CDR3 spans 18 amino acids. Here the CDR3 reads CASSVGFKAGGSYNEQFF. The DNA of the CDR3 is TGTGCCAGCAGCGTAGGGTTTAAAGCGGGGGGGTCCTACAATGAGCAGTTCTTC. Full variable domain (remainder filled in from reference TRBV9 and TRBJ2-1): DSGVTQTPKHLITATGQRVTLRCSPRSGDLSVYWYQQSLDQGLQFLIQYYNGEERAKGNILERFSAQQFPDLHSELNLSSLELGDSALYFCASSVGFKAGGSYNEQFFGPGTRLTVL.

This sequence joins TRBV4-1 and TRBJ2-7; 8 bases are a match to TRBD2. V was clipped by 3 bases and J by 5 bases; unmatched bases: 15. Germline-derived CDR1 and CDR2 are MGHRA and YSYEKL. CDR3 length equals 17 residues. CDR3 in DNA: TGCGCCAGCAGCCAGAGCGGGGGTCTAGGTGGGGTCCACGAGCAGTACTTC. Amino acids: CASSQSGGLGGVHEQYF.

The chain carries TRBV5-6 and TRBJ1-1; the D is unclear. V lost 0 bases and J lost 1, with 10 bases in between. CDR3 length equals 15 residues. CDR1 and CDR2 (germline): SGHDT, YYEEEE. As DNA, the CDR3 is TGTGCCAGCAGCTTGGCAACCACCGGGAACACTGAAGCTTTCTTT. It is translated as CASSLATTGNTEAFF.